There are a few counts of the clone carrying this T cell receptor (beta chain). TCRdb re-called the RT-PCR reads through MiXCR, storing one row per CDR3 protein. The sample shows more than 600,000 distinct CDR3 sequences, about 14% of them seen only once. The CDR3 covers 15 residues. V gave up 6 bases and J gave up 3 bases, with 18 bases separating them. Germline V CDR1 and CDR2: SGHRS, YFSETQ. This clonotype was obtained from a female donor in good health, serving as a healthy control. The chain couples TRBV5-1 to TRBJ1-2; D uncertain. The sequencing sample was made of memory CD4+ T cells from blood. Written as DNA, the CDR3 is TGCGCCAGCACCATTGGAGGACCCCTGGACTATGGCTACACCTTC. This codes for CASTIGGPLDYGYTF.